What follows are 7 T cell receptor beta chains derived from one specimen sequenced in a study of patients and donors after allogeneic stem cell transplantation. TCRdb called the RT-PCR reads again in MiXCR, with one record for every CDR3 protein. The sample lists some 960,000 distinct CDR3 sequences, around 17% occurring once. The sample taken for sequencing was blood, either unsorted or a sorted T cell fraction (not recorded which). These receptors were collected from a human donor who was either an allogeneic HSCT recipient or a stem cell or donor lymphocyte infusion donor (not recorded which). It is not recorded whose cells these are; they may come from a transplant donor.

The gene calls are TRBV25-1 and TRBJ2-7; TRBD1 is a possible D gene (5 bases). Deletions cut 6 bases from V and 2 bases from J, with 32 bases between. There are 20 residues in the CDR3. CDR1 and CDR2 from the germline V gene are MGHDK and SYGVNS. For the CDR3, the DNA is TGTGCCAGCAGCGCCCCTCCAGGGAAAATTGGTAATAGGCGGACCTACGAGCAGTACTTC. It codes for CASSAPPGKIGNRRTYEQYF.

This chain uses TRBV5-1 with TRBJ1-6, with no clear D. The CDR3 contains 12 residues. CDR1 is SGHRS, CDR2 YFSETQ, per germline. V gave up 4 bases and J gave up 5 bases, with 4 bases separating them. The chain's CDR3 is CASSQNNSPLHF. CDR3 in DNA: TGCGCCAGCAGCCAGAATAATTCACCCCTCCACTTT.

This clonotype was observed many times. The CDR3 nucleotides read TGCGCCAGCAGCCGGGGAGGCAGGAGCTCCTACGAGCAGTACTTC. It translates to CASSRGGRSSYEQYF. The genes are TRBV5-1 and TRBJ2-7; possible D gene TRBD2, 6 bases. The CDR3 consists of 15 residues. The V gene lost 4 bases and the J gene lost 0 bases, with 14 bases spanning the gap. Germline V lookup: CDR1 SGHRS, CDR2 YFSETQ.

This sequence joins TRBV6-5 and TRBJ1-3; D call uncertain. The CDR3 runs to 14 residues. Germline V gene sequence: CDR1 MNHEY, CDR2 SVGAGI. V lost 3 bases and J 1 base, leaving 7 bases between the germline ends. CDR3 coding DNA: TGTGCCAGCAGTTATTCGGAGTCTGGAAACACCATATATTTT. It is translated as CASSYSESGNTIYF.

The rearrangement uses TRBV20-1 and TRBJ2-7; 8 bases match TRBD2. The V and J ends lost 5 bases and 0 bases, in that order; junction bases with no gene match: 3. Germline lookup yields CDR1 DFQATT and CDR2 SNEGSKA (reference sequence). The CDR3 sequence is 13 residues long. CDR3 region: CSAGGGFSYEQYF. CDR3 bases: TGCAGTGCTGGCGGGGGGTTCTCCTACGAGCAGTACTTC.

This sequence joins TRBV9 and TRBJ2-7, with 9 bases aligning to TRBD1. V lost 5 bases, J lost 6 bases, and 9 bases stayed unmatched. The CDR3 loop spans 14 amino acids. CDR1 SGDLS and CDR2 YYNGEE come from the germline V gene. CDR3 residues: CASSTGTGPGEQYF. In DNA, the CDR3 is TGTGCCAGCAGTACCGGGACAGGGCCTGGCGAGCAGTACTTC.

This clonotype came up a few times. This chain links TRBV27 with TRBJ2-3; 15 bases fit TRBD2. V dropped 2 bases and J dropped 4; count of bases not matched to a gene: 7. Germline CDR1 reads MNHEY; CDR2 reads SMNVEV (reference sequence). There are 18 residues in the CDR3. The CDR3 region is CASSLGLAGGYRADTQYF. CDR3 DNA: TGTGCCAGCAGTTTAGGACTAGCGGGGGGGTATAGAGCAGATACGCAGTATTTT.